This TCR beta chain originates from a study of breast tumors, draining lymph nodes, adjacent tissues. TCRdb ran MiXCR on the multiplex PCR reads and lists one entry per CDR3 protein. Among about 35,000 distinct CDR3 sequences listed, about 36% were seen once. This clonotype has ten or more counts. V gave up 8 bases and J gave up 0 bases, with 10 bases separating them. This CDR3 is built from 13 residues. CDR1 is SNHLY, CDR2 FYNNEI, per germline. This TCR came from a female donor with breast cancer. Some clones in this sample may be carry-over from other donors' samples. Sequencing was carried out using breast tumor tissue. The rearrangement links TRBV2 to TRBJ1-2, with TRBD1 as a possible D gene (6 bases). In DNA, the CDR3 is TGTGCCAGCCAGGACAGCGCTAACTATGGCTACACCTTC. It encodes CASQDSANYGYTF.